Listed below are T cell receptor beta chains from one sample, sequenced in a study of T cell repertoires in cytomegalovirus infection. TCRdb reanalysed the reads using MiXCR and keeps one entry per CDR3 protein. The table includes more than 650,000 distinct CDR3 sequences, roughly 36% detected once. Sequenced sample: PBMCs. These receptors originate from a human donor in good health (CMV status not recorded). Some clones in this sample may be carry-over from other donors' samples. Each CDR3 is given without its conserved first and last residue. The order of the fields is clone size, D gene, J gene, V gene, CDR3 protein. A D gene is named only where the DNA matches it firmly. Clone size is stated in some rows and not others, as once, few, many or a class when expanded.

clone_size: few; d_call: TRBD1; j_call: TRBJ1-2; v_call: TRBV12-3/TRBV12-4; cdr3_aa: ASSFDRVGYGYT
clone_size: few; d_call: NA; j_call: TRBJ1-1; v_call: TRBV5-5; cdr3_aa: ASSGRVLTEAF
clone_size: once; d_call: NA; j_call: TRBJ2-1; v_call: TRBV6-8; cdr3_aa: ASSYSRSLRSSYNEQF
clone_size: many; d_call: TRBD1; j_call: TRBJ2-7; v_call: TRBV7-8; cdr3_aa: ASSSSGGVYEQY
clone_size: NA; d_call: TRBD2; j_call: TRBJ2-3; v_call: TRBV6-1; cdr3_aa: ASSGLAGGRSDTQY
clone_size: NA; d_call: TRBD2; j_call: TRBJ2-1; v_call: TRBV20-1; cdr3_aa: SARSGRTYNEQF
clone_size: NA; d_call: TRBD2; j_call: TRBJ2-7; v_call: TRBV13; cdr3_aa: ASSFRRGAAGEQY
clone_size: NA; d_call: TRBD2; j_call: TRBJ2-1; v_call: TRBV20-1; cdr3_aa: SANSGRGHNEQF
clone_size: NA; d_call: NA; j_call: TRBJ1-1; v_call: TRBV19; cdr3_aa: ASSIAGRGTEAF
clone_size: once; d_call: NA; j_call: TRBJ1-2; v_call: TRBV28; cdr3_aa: ASSSGGGGYT
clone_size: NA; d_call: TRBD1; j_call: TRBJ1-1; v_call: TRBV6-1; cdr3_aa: ALTGGVAEAF
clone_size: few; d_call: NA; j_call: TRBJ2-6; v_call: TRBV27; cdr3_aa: ASSLKGANVLT
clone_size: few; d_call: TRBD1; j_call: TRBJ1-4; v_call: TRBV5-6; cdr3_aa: ASSLFMMMGTDEKLF
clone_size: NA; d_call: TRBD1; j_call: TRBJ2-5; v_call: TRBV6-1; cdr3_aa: ASSPPGDREETQY
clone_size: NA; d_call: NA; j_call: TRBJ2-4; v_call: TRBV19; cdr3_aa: ASSIIVGTGAKNIQY
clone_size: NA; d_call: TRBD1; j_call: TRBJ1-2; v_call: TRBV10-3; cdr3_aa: AISESRDREHGYT
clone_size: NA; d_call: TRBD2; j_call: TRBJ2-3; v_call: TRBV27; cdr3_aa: ASSLSPQRGGTDTQY
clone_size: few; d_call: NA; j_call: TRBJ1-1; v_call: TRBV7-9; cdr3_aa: ASSPVGMPTDTEAF
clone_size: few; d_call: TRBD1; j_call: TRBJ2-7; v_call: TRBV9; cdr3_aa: ASSKGDSSYEQY
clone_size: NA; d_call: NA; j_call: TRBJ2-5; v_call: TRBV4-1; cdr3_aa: ASSQVLGDQETQY
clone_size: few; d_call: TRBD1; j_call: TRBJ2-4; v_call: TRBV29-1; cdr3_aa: SIRPGQTNIQY
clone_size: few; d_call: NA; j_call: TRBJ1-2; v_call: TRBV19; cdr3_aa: ASSMGRNYGYT
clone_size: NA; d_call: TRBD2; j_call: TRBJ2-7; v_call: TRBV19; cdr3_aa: ASESGRREQY
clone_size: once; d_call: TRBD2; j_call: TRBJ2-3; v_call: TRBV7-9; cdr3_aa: ASSSAGGADTQY
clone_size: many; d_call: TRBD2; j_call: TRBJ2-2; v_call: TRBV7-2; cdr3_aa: ASSLVLAGDTGELF
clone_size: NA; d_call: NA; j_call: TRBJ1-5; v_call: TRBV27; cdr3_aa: AHLSRCDQPQH